This TCR beta chain originates from a study of blood T cell repertoires in COVID-19. Background on the study: Sample material is recorded as cDNA or gDNA derived from T cells, B-cell-depleted T cells, or PBMCs.

Looked up from germline, CDR1 is SGDLS and CDR2 is YYNGEE. The V gene lost 1 base and the J gene lost 7 bases, with 6 bases spanning the gap. This CDR3 spans 13 amino acids. This clone showed up just once. How the authors handled the data: The assay estimated nucleated cells by amplifying reference gene primers. TCRdb's copy holds only in-frame clones and misses some; the assay was immunoSEQ multiplex PCR. V and J calls plus clone size are reproduced from that table; the DNA served to infer D and trimming. The sample lists about 98,000 clones; around nine tenths were seen once. The genes are TRBV9 and TRBJ1-6; no definite D call. This sequence was found in a man in his forties or fifties with acute or convalescent COVID-19. The material sequenced was peripheral blood. The CDR3 is CASSVHENSPLHF. CDR3 sequence (DNA): TGTGCCAGCAGCGTACACGAGAATTCACCCCTCCACTTT.